This T cell receptor beta chain was recovered during a study of response to subunit inactivated influenza vaccine. As to this clonotype: Its specificity is not known.

V trimming: 5 bases; J trimming: 9 bases; junction bases outside the gene matches: 3. The CDR3 is made up of 13 amino acids. Germline lookup yields CDR1 SGHAT and CDR2 FQNNGV. Points from the study as a whole: T cells newly recruited by each seasonal influenza vaccination are few, the authors suggested.

TCRdb reanalysed the RT-PCR reads using MiXCR and keeps one entry per CDR3 protein. The repertoire holds approximately 500,000 distinct CDR3 sequences, roughly 13% seen once, with 10% to 15% in the top ten. Here the sequenced sample was PBMCs from blood, taken roughly 48 days after vaccination. V usage is TRBV11-2 and J usage is TRBJ1-6; 8 positions agree with TRBD1. The receptor was derived from a man aged 45-65 years who received an inactivated influenza vaccine. The CDR3 region has the DNA TGTGCCAGCAGCCCCCAGGGGGCTTCACCCCTCCACTTT. This translates into CASSPQGASPLHF.